This TCR beta chain appears in the sequencing data of a study of blood T cells in healthy people across ages. General study results and limits: Donor CMV status, an unknown factor, possibly confounded changes in expanded clonotypes.

A sample-barcoded 5' primer and a J-beta primer mix were used in a second PCR of roughly 7 to 11 cycles. Each cDNA molecule carried a tag from a template-switch adaptor that contained 12 random nucleotides. TCRdb processed the 5' RACE reads anew with MiXCR; each CDR3 protein has one entry. The sample consists of fewer than 1,000,000 distinct CDR3 sequences, about 47% of them appearing once. Per the germline V gene, CDR1 is MNHEY and CDR2 is SVGEGT. The V and J ends lost 4 bases and 2 bases, in that order; junction bases with no gene match: 7. The CDR3 loop spans 17 amino acids. As to this clonotype: Its antigen is not identified.

What was sequenced was blood. The V call is TRBV6-2 or TRBV6-3, the J call TRBJ2-2; 10 nucleotides line up with TRBD1. The clonotype comes from an elderly man in good health. CDR3 sequence: CASSWSGQGPNTGELFF. Here the CDR3 DNA reads TGTGCCAGCAGTTGGTCGGGACAGGGGCCAAACACCGGGGAGCTGTTTTTT.